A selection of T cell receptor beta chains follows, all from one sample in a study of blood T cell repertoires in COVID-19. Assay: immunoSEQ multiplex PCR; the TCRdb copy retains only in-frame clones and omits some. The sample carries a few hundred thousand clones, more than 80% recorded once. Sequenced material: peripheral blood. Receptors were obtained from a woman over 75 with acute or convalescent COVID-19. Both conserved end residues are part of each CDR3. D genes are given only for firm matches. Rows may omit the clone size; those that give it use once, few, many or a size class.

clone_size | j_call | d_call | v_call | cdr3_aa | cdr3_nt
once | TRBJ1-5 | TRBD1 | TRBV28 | CASSLDLGTGIDQPQHF | TGTGCCAGCAGTTTAGACCTTGGGACAGGGATTGATCAGCCCCAGCATTTT
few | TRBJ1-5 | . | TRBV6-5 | CASRSGEYSNQPQHF | TGTGCCAGCAGATCGGGGGAGTATAGCAATCAGCCCCAGCATTTT
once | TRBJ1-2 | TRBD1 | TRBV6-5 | CASSYSPMTGRYGYTF | TGTGCCAGCAGTTACTCGCCTATGACAGGGAGGTATGGCTACACCTTC
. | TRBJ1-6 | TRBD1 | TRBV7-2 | CASSAPGQGYSPLHF | TGTGCCAGCAGCGCTCCCGGACAGGGATATTCACCCCTCCACTTT
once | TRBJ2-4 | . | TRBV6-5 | CVSMGPAKNIQYF | TGTGTTTCGATGGGGCCAGCCAAAAACATTCAGTACTTC
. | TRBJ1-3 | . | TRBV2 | CASSALHGSGNTIYF | TGTGCCAGCAGTGCTCTTCACGGCTCTGGAAACACCATATATTTT
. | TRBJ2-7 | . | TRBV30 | CAWGEGTLPHEQYF | TGTGCCTGGGGAGAGGGGACTCTCCCCCACGAGCAGTACTTC
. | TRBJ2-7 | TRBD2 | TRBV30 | CAWRSGGNAYEQYF | TGTGCCTGGAGATCCGGGGGGAATGCCTACGAGCAGTACTTC
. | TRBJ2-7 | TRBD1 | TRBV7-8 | CASSLGNRGPYEQYF | TGTGCCAGCAGCTTAGGAAACAGGGGGCCCTACGAGCAGTACTTC
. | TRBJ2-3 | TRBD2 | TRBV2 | CASRGLAVSTDTQYF | TGTGCCAGCAGAGGACTAGCGGTTAGCACAGATACGCAGTATTTT
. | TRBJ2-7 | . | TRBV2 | CASSEVRGSYEQYF | TGTGCCAGCAGTGAAGTCAGGGGATCCTACGAGCAGTACTTC
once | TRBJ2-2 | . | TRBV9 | CASSVVEGAGELFF | TGTGCCAGCAGCGTAGTAGAGGGGGCCGGGGAGCTGTTTTTT
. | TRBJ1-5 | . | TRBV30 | CAWSRQNSNQPQHF | TGTGCCTGGAGTCGACAGAATAGCAATCAGCCCCAGCATTTT